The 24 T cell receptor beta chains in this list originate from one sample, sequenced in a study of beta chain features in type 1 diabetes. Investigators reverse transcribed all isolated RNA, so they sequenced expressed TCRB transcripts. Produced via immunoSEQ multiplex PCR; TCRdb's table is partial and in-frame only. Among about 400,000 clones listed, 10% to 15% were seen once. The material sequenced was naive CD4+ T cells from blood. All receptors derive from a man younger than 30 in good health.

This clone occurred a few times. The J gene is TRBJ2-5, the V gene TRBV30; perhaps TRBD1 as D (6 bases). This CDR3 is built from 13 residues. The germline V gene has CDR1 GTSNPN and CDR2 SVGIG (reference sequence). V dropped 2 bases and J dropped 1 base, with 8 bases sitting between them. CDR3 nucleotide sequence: TGTGCCTGGAGTAGGGGGACCCAAGAGACCCAGTACTTC. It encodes CAWSRGTQETQYF.

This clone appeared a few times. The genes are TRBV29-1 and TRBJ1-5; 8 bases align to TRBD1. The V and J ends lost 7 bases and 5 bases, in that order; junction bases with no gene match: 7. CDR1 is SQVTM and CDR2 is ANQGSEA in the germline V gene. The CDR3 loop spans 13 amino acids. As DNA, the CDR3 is TGCAGCGCCAAGACAGGGGAAGATCAGCCCCAGCATTTT. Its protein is CSAKTGEDQPQHF.

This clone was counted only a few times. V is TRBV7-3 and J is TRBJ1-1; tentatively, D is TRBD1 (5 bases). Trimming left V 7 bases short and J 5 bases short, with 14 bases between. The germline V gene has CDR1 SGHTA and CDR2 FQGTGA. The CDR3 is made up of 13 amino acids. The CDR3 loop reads CASNKHQGTEAFF. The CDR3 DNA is TGTGCCAGCAACAAGCACCAGGGAACTGAAGCTTTCTTT.

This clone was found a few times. CDR3 nucleotide sequence: TGTGCCAGCAGTGAAGCTCCTCAAACTAGTTTGTTCTTC. This encodes CASSEAPQTSLFF. The chain uses TRBV2 and TRBJ2-1, with a weak D call TRBD2 (5 bases). Trimming removed 0 bases at V and 15 bases at J, with 15 bases between. Germline V CDR1 and CDR2: SNHLY, FYNNEI. CDR3 length: 13 amino acids.

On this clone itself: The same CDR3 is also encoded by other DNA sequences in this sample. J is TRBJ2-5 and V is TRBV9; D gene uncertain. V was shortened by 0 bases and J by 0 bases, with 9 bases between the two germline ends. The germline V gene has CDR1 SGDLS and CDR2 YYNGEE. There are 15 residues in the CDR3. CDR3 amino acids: CASSVVGDNQETQYF. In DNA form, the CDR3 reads TGTGCCAGCAGCGTAGTCGGCGACAACCAAGAGACCCAGTACTTC.

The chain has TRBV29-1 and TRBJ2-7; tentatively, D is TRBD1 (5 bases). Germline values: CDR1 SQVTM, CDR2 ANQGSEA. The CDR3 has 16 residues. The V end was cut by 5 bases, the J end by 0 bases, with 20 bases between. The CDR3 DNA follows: TGCAGCGTTCGGACAATGGAACTGCGAGACTCCTACGAGCAGTACTTC. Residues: CSVRTMELRDSYEQYF.

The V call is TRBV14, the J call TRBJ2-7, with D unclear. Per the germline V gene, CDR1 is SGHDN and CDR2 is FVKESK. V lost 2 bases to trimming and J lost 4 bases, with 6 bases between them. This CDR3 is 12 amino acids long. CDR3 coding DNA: TGTGCCAGCAGCCAAAGCCTTTACGAGCAGTACTTC. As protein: CASSQSLYEQYF.

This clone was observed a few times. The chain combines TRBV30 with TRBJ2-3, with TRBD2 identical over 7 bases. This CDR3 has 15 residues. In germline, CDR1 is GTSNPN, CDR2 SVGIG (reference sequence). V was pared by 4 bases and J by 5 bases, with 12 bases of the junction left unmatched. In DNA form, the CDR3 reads TGTGCCTGGATCCCCTCGGGGGGAGGAGGAGATACGCAGTATTTT. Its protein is CAWIPSGGGGDTQYF.

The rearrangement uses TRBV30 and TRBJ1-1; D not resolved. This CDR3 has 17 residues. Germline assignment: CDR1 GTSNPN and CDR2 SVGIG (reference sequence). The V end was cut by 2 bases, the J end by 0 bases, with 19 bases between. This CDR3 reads CAWSSNRLRTMNTEAFF. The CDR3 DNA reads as TGTGCCTGGAGTTCAAATCGACTGAGAACAATGAACACTGAAGCTTTCTTT.

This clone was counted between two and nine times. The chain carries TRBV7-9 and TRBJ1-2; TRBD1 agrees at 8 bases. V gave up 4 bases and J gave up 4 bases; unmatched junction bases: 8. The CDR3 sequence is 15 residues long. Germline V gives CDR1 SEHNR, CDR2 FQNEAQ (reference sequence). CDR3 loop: CASSSIRGPSYGYTF. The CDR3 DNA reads TGTGCCAGCAGCTCCATCAGGGGGCCCTCCTATGGCTACACCTTC.

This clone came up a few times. As DNA, the CDR3 is TGTGCCAGCAGTTACGGACAAGGGCCATCGTTCTTC. Its protein is CASSYGQGPSFF. This chain connects TRBV6-5 to TRBJ2-1; D possibly corresponds to TRBD1 (5 bases). This CDR3 is 12 amino acids long. Germline lookup yields CDR1 MNHEY and CDR2 SVGAGI. Trimming removed 2 bases at V and 15 bases at J, with 14 bases between.

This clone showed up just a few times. CDR3 nucleotides: TGCGCCAGCAGCCAAGAAGCCGGGTTCACCCACTATGGCTACACCTTC. This codes for CASSQEAGFTHYGYTF. The V gene is TRBV4-3, the J gene TRBJ1-2; D gene ambiguous. The CDR3 has 16 amino acids. The germline gives CDR1 LGHNA, CDR2 YSLEER. V lost 0 bases, J lost 3 bases, and 14 bases lay in between.

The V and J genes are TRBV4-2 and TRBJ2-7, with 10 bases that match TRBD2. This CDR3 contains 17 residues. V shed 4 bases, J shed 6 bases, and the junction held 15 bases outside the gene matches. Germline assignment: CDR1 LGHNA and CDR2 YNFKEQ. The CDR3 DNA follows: TGTGCCAGCAGCCGAGACTCTGCGGTAGCGGGAGGTACCGAGCAGTACTTC. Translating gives CASSRDSAVAGGTEQYF.

CDR3: CASSPVPTWTDSGNTIYF. CDR3 coding DNA: TGTGCCAGCTCACCTGTTCCGACTTGGACAGACTCTGGAAACACCATATATTTT. This rearrangement joins TRBV18 to TRBJ1-3, with D possibly being TRBD1 (6 bases). V was shortened by 3 bases and J by 0 bases, with 18 bases between the two germline ends. The CDR3 loop spans 18 amino acids. The germline CDR1 and CDR2 sequences are KGHSH and LQKENI.

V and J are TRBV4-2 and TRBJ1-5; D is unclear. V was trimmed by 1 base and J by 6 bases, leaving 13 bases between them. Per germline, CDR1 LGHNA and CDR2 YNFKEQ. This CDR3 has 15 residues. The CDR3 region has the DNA TGTGCCAGCAGCCAAGGGGTTTTCGGGAGTCAGCCCCAGCATTTT. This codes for CASSQGVFGSQPQHF.

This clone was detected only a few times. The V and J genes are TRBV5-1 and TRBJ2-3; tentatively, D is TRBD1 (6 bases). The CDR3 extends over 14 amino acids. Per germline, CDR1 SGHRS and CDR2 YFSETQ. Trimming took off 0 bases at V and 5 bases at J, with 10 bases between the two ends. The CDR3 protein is CASSLEAGEDTQYF. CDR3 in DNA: TGCGCCAGCAGCTTGGAGGCAGGGGAAGATACGCAGTATTTT.

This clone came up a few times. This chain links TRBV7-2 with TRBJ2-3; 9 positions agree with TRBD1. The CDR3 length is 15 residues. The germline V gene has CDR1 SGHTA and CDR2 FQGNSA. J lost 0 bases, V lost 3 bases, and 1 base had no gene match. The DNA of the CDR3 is TGTGCCAGCAGCTTGGGACAGGGTAGCACAGATACGCAGTATTTT. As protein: CASSLGQGSTDTQYF. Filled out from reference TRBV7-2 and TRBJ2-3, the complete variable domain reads GAGVSQSPSNKVTEKGKDVELRCDPISGHTALYWYRQSLGQGLEFLIYFQGNSAPDKSGLPSDRFSAERTGGSVSTLTIQRTQQEDSAVYLCASSLGQGSTDTQYFGPGTRLTVL.

The CDR3 sequence: CASRPGQGQNIQYF. The DNA of the CDR3 is TGTGCCAGCAGGCCGGGACAGGGGCAAAACATTCAGTACTTC. The chain links TRBV28 to TRBJ2-4; 10 bases align to TRBD1. Germline assignment: CDR1 MDHEN and CDR2 SYDVKM. V was pared by 6 bases and J by 5 bases, with 4 bases of the junction left unmatched. The CDR3 totals 14 residues.

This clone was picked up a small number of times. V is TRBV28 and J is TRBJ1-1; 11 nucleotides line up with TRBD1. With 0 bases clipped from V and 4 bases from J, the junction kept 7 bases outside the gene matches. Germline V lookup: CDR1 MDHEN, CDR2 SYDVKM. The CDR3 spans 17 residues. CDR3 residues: CASSLWGTGGFGTEAFF. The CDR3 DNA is TGTGCCAGCAGTTTATGGGGGACAGGGGGGTTTGGCACTGAAGCTTTCTTT.

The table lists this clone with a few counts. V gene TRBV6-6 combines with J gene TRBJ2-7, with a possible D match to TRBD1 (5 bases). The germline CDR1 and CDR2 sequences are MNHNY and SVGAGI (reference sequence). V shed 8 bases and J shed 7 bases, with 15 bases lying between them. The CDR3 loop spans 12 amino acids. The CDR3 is CASSKGAYEQYF. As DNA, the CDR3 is TGTGCCAGCTCTAAAGGGGCATATGAGCAGTACTTC.

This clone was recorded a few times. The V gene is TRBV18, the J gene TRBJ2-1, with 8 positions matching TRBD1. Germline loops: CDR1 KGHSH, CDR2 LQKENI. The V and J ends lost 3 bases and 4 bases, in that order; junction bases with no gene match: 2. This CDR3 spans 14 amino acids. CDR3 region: CASSPDRGYNEQFF. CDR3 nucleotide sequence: TGTGCCAGCTCACCTGACAGGGGATACAATGAGCAGTTCTTC.

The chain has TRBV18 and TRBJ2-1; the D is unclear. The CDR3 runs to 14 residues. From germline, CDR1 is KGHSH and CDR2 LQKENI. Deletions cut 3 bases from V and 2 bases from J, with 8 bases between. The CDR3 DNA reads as TGTGCCAGCTCACCGCGGAGTACCTACAATGAGCAGTTCTTC. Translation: CASSPRSTYNEQFF. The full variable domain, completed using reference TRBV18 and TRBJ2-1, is NAGVMQNPRHLVRRRGQEARLRCSPMKGHSHVYWYRQLPEEGLKFMVYLQKENIIDESGMPKERFSAEFPKEGPSILRIQQVVRGDSAAYFCASSPRSTYNEQFFGPGTRLTVL.

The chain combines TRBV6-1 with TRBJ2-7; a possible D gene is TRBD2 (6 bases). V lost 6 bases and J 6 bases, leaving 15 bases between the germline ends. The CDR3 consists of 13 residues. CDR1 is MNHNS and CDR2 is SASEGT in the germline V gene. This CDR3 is CASRTGGRGEQYF. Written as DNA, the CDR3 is TGTGCCAGCAGGACCGGGGGTCGGGGCGAGCAGTACTTC.

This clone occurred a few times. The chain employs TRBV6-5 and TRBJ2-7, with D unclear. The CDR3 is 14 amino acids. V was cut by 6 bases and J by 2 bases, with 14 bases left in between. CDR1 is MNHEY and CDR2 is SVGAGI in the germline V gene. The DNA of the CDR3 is TGTGCCAGCAGCCGCACCGGGTTCCCCTACGAGCAGTACTTC. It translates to CASSRTGFPYEQYF.